This record concerns one T cell receptor (beta chain) sequence. V gave up 6 bases and J gave up 5 bases, with 19 bases separating them. The CDR3 runs to 16 residues. The germline V gene encodes CDR1 KGHSH and CDR2 LQKENI. This sample is part of a study of shared clonotypes between healthy human individuals. Background on the study: CD4 naive and memory got three plates each, CD8 naive two, CD8 memory one.

TCRdb's table, derived via immunoSEQ multiplex PCR, lists solely in-frame clones and lacks some. This sample carries about 1 million clones, more than 65% of them seen once, and the ten largest clones take nearly 1.5%. Healthy and HIV-negative, the adult donors had no recent acute infections or vaccinations. The sequence came from a man in his late teens or twenties in good health. The sample comprised memory CD4+ T cells sorted from blood. The subset here: CD45RA-negative fraction. V usage is TRBV18 and J usage is TRBJ1-4; D not resolved. CDR3 sequence reads: CASSKNAQTDNEKLFF. CDR3 nucleotides: TGTGCCAGCTCGAAAAATGCCCAGACCGACAATGAAAAACTGTTTTTT.